The clone carrying this TCR beta chain was counted ten times or more. The antigen remains undetermined. The record originates from a study of identical twins. Broader study findings: Beta clonotypes that were abundant in cord blood contained fewer insertions, a pattern absent from memory repertoires. Conclusions leaned on cross-sectional statistical analysis and did not track the same donors over time. Out-of-frame alpha sequences shared between twins exhibited an excess of low generation probability.

A universal primer site was added by template switching, and unique molecular identifiers were carried by the cDNA. TCRdb recomputed calls from the 5' RACE reads with MiXCR, one row per CDR3 protein. The table includes 450,000 or so distinct CDR3 sequences, approximately 15% detected once. A further study also used this sample, focusing on yellow fever vaccine responses in identical twins.

This receptor was obtained from a woman aged 18-29 years in good health. The sample was CD4+ T cells sorted from blood.

For the CDR3, the DNA is TGTGCCAGCAGCTTAGGGGTTGGCAATCAGCCCCAGCATTTT. Translation gives CASSLGVGNQPQHF. The chain joins TRBV7-9 to TRBJ1-5; D remains unclear. The CDR3 totals 14 residues. Trimming stripped 1 base from V and 2 bases from J, with 6 bases between. The germline CDR1 and CDR2 sequences are SEHNR and FQNEAQ (reference sequence). The variable domain in full, with the rest retrieved from reference TRBV7-9 and TRBJ1-5, is DTGVSQNPRHKITKRGQNVTFRCDPISEHNRLYWYRQTLGQGPEFLTYFQNEAQLEKSRLLSDRFSAERPKGSFSTLEIQRTEQGDSAMYLCASSLGVGNQPQHFGDGTRLSIL.